These 24 T cell receptor beta chains were all obtained from the same sample, sequenced in a study of response to subunit inactivated influenza vaccine. Via MiXCR, TCRdb re-called the RT-PCR reads, giving one row per CDR3 protein. This table holds more than 700,000 distinct CDR3 sequences, over 20% found once. The starting material was PBMCs from blood, obtained around 5 days after vaccination. The receptors derive from a man in his fifties or sixties who received an inactivated influenza vaccine.

This chain joins TRBV3-1 and TRBJ2-3; TRBD2 matches at 9 bases. Germline V CDR1 and CDR2: LGHDT, YNNKEL (reference sequence). The CDR3 is 16 amino acids. Trimming at V came to 1 base and at J to 4 bases, leaving 6 bases not matched to a gene. The CDR3 loop is CASSQGAGGLADTQYF. The CDR3 DNA reads as TGTGCCAGCAGCCAAGGGGCGGGGGGGCTGGCAGATACGCAGTATTTT.

The rearrangement links TRBV5-5 to TRBJ2-7, with a tentative D call TRBD2 (6 bases). The CDR3 totals 15 residues. Between the trimmed V and J ends, which lost 2 bases and 3 bases, there was a span of 15 bases. Looked up from germline, CDR1 is SGHKS and CDR2 is YYEKEE (reference sequence). Here the CDR3 reads CASSFRRDGLYEQYF. The CDR3 bases are TGTGCCAGCAGCTTCCGGAGGGACGGCCTCTACGAGCAGTACTTC.

This clonotype was detected ten times or more. The junction and the germline gene differ at one end; a read error may be behind it. The CDR3: CASSLGSYGYTF. The CDR3 nucleotides are TGTGCCAGCAGTTTAGGCAGCTATGGCTACACCTTC. The chain couples TRBV7-2 to TRBJ1-2; no reliable D call. The CDR3 has 12 amino acids. Germline V gene sequence: CDR1 SGHTA, CDR2 FQGNSA.

The gene calls are TRBV29-1 and TRBJ2-1; D possibly corresponds to TRBD2 (6 bases). The V gene's germline CDR1 is SQVTM and CDR2 ANQGSEA. The CDR3 length is 11 residues. The ends were cut back, 5 bases at V and 11 bases at J, with 13 bases in the middle. The CDR3 reads CSVSAGRKQFF. CDR3 nucleotides: TGCAGCGTTTCCGCGGGACGGAAGCAGTTCTTC.

The sample holds many counts of this clonotype. This sequence joins TRBV29-1 and TRBJ2-7, with 11 bases identical to TRBD2. Germline V lookup: CDR1 SQVTM, CDR2 ANQGSEA. V trimming: 5 bases; J trimming: 2 bases; junction bases outside the gene matches: 5. This CDR3 contains 14 residues. For the CDR3, the DNA is TGCAGCGTTCGGGGGACTAGCGGTACCTACGAGCAGTACTTC. Its translation is CSVRGTSGTYEQYF.

This clonotype was counted many times. The chain is built from TRBV28 and TRBJ1-5; D is unclear. Germline CDR1 reads MDHEN; CDR2 reads SYDVKM. The CDR3 runs 15 residues. Trimming shortened V by 2 bases and J by 0 bases, and 8 bases separated the two germline ends. The CDR3 loop is CASSLGSGSNQPQHF. For the CDR3, the DNA is TGTGCCAGCAGTTTAGGGTCAGGTAGCAATCAGCCCCAGCATTTT.

This clonotype was observed a few times. The chain has TRBV6-1 and TRBJ1-2; tentatively, D is TRBD1 (5 bases). In germline, CDR1 is MNHNS, CDR2 SASEGT. V gave up 2 bases and J gave up 6 bases, with 13 bases separating them. This CDR3 is built from 14 residues. The CDR3 spells CASSESARVNGYTF. The CDR3 coding sequence is TGTGCCAGCAGTGAATCTGCCAGGGTGAATGGCTACACCTTC.

The chain employs TRBV12-3 or TRBV12-4 and TRBJ2-1; no clear D gene. This CDR3 spans 12 amino acids. V lost 3 bases, J lost 9 bases, and 9 bases lay in between. The chain's CDR3 is CASSFGWSEQFF. The CDR3 DNA sequence: TGTGCCAGCAGTTTCGGGTGGTCTGAGCAGTTCTTC.

The chain has TRBV6-5 and TRBJ2-3; D ambiguous. Trimming pared 4 bases from V and 0 bases from J, leaving 8 bases between. CDR1 and CDR2 from the germline V gene are MNHEY and SVGAGI. This CDR3 contains 14 residues. The CDR3 here is CASSFRTSTDTQYF. CDR3 bases: TGTGCCAGCAGTTTTAGAACTAGCACAGATACGCAGTATTTT.

The sample holds a few counts of this clonotype. This chain uses TRBV9 with TRBJ2-7, with 8 bases that match TRBD2. The CDR3 extends over 14 amino acids. V dropped 0 bases and J dropped 6; count of bases not matched to a gene: 5. Germline CDR1 is SGDLS and CDR2 is YYNGEE. CDR3 in DNA: TGTGCCAGCAGCGTAGGGCCGGGAGGGGGCGAGCAGTACTTC. This encodes CASSVGPGGGEQYF.

This clonotype was counted many times. V gene TRBV24-1 combines with J gene TRBJ2-3; D may be TRBD1 or TRBD2 (5 bases each). This CDR3 is 14 amino acids long. Trimming stripped 5 bases from V and 2 bases from J, with 10 bases between. In germline, CDR1 is KGHDR, CDR2 SFDVKD. The CDR3 protein is CATSVGTATDTQYF. The CDR3 DNA follows: TGTGCCACCAGTGTTGGGACCGCCACAGATACGCAGTATTTT.

V is TRBV12-3 or TRBV12-4 and J is TRBJ2-5, with a weak D call TRBD1 (5 bases). Trimming pared 3 bases from V and 2 bases from J, leaving 10 bases between. The CDR3 extends over 14 amino acids. The CDR3 is CASSFLDSQETQYF. The CDR3, as DNA: TGTGCCAGCAGTTTCCTAGACAGTCAAGAGACCCAGTACTTC.

The chain joins TRBV19 to TRBJ2-1, with TRBD2 matching 7 bases. V lost 0 bases, J lost 5 bases, and 10 bases stayed unmatched. Looked up from germline, CDR1 is LNHDA and CDR2 is SQIVND (reference sequence). CDR3 length: 17 residues. The CDR3 spells CASSIDLASGYHNEQFF. The DNA for the CDR3 is TGTGCCAGTAGTATAGATCTGGCTAGCGGATACCACAATGAGCAGTTCTTC.

J is TRBJ1-3 and V is TRBV5-1; no clear D gene. Germline CDR1 and CDR2: SGHRS and YFSETQ. V lost 0 bases to trimming and J lost 4 bases, with 8 bases between them. The CDR3 length is 14 residues. The CDR3 spells CASSLESVGNTIYF. CDR3 nucleotides: TGCGCCAGCAGCTTGGAGTCTGTAGGAAACACCATATATTTT.

This clonotype was counted only a few times. The V gene is TRBV20-1, the J gene TRBJ2-3; D is uncertain. The CDR3 is made up of 13 amino acids. Trimming shortened V by 1 base and J by 2 bases, and 7 bases separated the two germline ends. CDR1 DFQATT and CDR2 SNEGSKA come from the germline V gene (reference sequence). The CDR3 DNA is TGCAGTGCTAGAGGACCTGACACAGATACGCAGTATTTT. This encodes CSARGPDTDTQYF.

This clonotype was picked up a small number of times. The J gene is TRBJ2-2, the V gene TRBV7-8; no reliable D call. This CDR3 has 14 amino acids. Germline-derived CDR1 and CDR2 are SGHVS and FQNEAQ. V lost 3 bases and J lost 1, with 6 bases in between. CDR3 region: CASSFLGNTGELFF. DNA for the CDR3: TGTGCCAGCAGCTTTCTGGGGAACACCGGGGAGCTGTTTTTT.

The CDR3 coding sequence is TGTGCCAGCAGTGAATGGGGCGGCCCCTACGAGCAGTACTTC. Translating gives CASSEWGGPYEQYF. The rearrangement joins TRBV6-1 to TRBJ2-7; D possibly corresponds to TRBD1 (5 bases). The CDR3 is 14 amino acids. Germline CDR1 and CDR2: MNHNS and SASEGT. Trimming cost V 2 bases and J 2 bases, with 10 bases left between them.

The chain links TRBV28 to TRBJ2-3, with TRBD2 identical over 10 bases. Germline CDR1 MDHEN, CDR2 SYDVKM. The CDR3 has 15 amino acids. V lost 5 bases and J lost 2; bases outside the gene matches: 4. The CDR3 bases are TGTGCCAGCAGTGGGCTAGCGGGGGCCACAGATACGCAGTATTTT. This gives the protein CASSGLAGATDTQYF.

J is TRBJ2-7 and V is TRBV7-9; TRBD2 might be the D (6 bases). The germline gives CDR1 SEHNR, CDR2 FQNEAQ (reference sequence). CDR3 length: 15 residues. V lost 6 bases and J 0 bases, leaving 15 bases between the germline ends. The CDR3 bases are TGTGCCAGCAGTCTACGGGGGTCCCCCTCCTACGAGCAGTACTTC. It encodes CASSLRGSPSYEQYF.

This clonotype came up a few times. This chain links TRBV29-1 with TRBJ1-2, with D uncertain. V was trimmed by 0 bases and J by 3 bases, leaving 11 bases between them. CDR1 SQVTM and CDR2 ANQGSEA come from the germline V gene. This CDR3 spans 14 amino acids. The CDR3 spells CSVEDIRGHYGYTF. As DNA, the CDR3 is TGCAGCGTTGAAGATATACGGGGTCACTATGGCTACACCTTC. Based on the CDR3 plus reference TRBV29-1 and TRBJ1-2, the full variable domain is SAVISQKPSRDICQRGTSLTIQCQVDSQVTMMFWYRQQPGQSLTLIATANQGSEATYESGFVIDKFPISRPNLTFSTLTVSNMSPEDSSIYLCSVEDIRGHYGYTFGSGTRLTVV.

This clonotype was seen at least ten times. J is TRBJ2-3 and V is TRBV11-2; the D gene is possibly TRBD1 (6 bases). Germline lookup yields CDR1 SGHAT and CDR2 FQNNGV. The CDR3 extends over 13 amino acids. V was pared by 6 bases and J by 0 bases, with 7 bases between. The CDR3 nucleotides read TGTGCCAGCAGGGGGGCTAGCACAGATACGCAGTATTTT. Its translation is CASRGASTDTQYF.

The chain recombines TRBV4-1 with TRBJ2-5; weak D call: TRBD1 (6 bases). This CDR3 is built from 16 residues. Germline values: CDR1 MGHRA, CDR2 YSYEKL. V shed 1 base and J shed 0 bases, with 12 bases lying between them. The CDR3: CASSQGPTGNQETQYF. In nucleotides, the CDR3 is TGCGCCAGCAGCCAAGGCCCCACAGGGAACCAAGAGACCCAGTACTTC.

The sample holds a few counts of this clonotype. V gene TRBV5-6 combines with J gene TRBJ1-5; D is possibly TRBD1 (6 bases). V lost 2 bases to trimming and J lost 7 bases, with 13 bases between them. Germline assignment: CDR1 SGHDT and CDR2 YYEEEE. The CDR3 is 14 residues long. The CDR3 DNA reads as TGTGCCAGCAGCTTCGGGAGGGGGGGACAGCCCCAGCATTTT. Translation: CASSFGRGGQPQHF.

This clonotype was recorded at least ten times. This chain uses TRBV20-1 with TRBJ1-5; tentatively, D is TRBD1 (6 bases). This CDR3 is built from 14 residues. V shed 4 bases and J shed 0 bases, with 10 bases lying between them. Looked up from germline, CDR1 is DFQATT and CDR2 is SNEGSKA (reference sequence). The CDR3 nucleotides read TGCAGTGCTAAGGGACACCTTAGCAATCAGCCCCAGCATTTT. As protein: CSAKGHLSNQPQHF.